The present entry profiles one TCR beta chain with its context. This clonotype appeared many times. Its antigen target is currently unknown. No much larger clonotype is one base removed from it; base qualities were not supplied. Libraries were made using 5' RACE. Sequenced using a NextSeq 500. To correct for sequencing error and PCR bias, the TCR library protocol tagged individual cDNA molecules with unique molecular identifiers. Both TCR alpha and beta chains were sequenced, and tight co-correlation was observed between alpha and beta sequence abundances in each sample. In the authors' own workflow: Decombinator V4 was used to annotate TCR sequences for V gene, J gene and CDR3. Expanded TCRs were defined as changing significantly between any two time points under a Poisson model with p below 0.0001. TCR abundances were normalised to the total number of TCRs sequenced in each sample and reported as counts per million. MAIT TCRs were defined by TRAV1-2 paired with TRAJ12, TRAJ20 or TRAJ33, and iNKT TCRs by TRAV10 paired with TRAJ18. VDJdb, accessed 1 November 2021, was searched for CMV, EBV and SARS-CoV-2 annotated TCRs, excluding TCRs annotated for multiple antigens. TCRdb itself trimmed the public reads at Q25 with fastp, ran MiXCR and retained productive beta chains. Identical CDR3 protein sequences are pooled into one entry, listed with their most common genes and DNA. The V and J calls were not made by the authors but by TCRdb's processing. This sample comprises approximately 28,000 distinct CDR3 sequences, approximately 5.1% of them detected only once. Together, the top ten hold more than 3.5% of the sample.

The data were taken from a study of early T cells in non-severe SARS-CoV-2 infection (dated by TCRdb to about 2021). Study-level background: TCR sequencing used bulk RNA from unsorted whole blood, so alpha and beta chains could not be paired.

Sequences SGHVS (CDR1) and FNYEAQ (CDR2) are obtained from the germline V gene. Germline trimming amounts to 4 bases on V and 7 bases on J, with 10 as the count of junction bases outside the gene matches. The cysteine opens and the phenylalanine closes a CDR3 of 15 amino acids. The kept DNA is CDR3 alone, 45 bases in frame from the first base. What the research found in general, with its limitations: VDJdb matching was skewed toward anti-spike CD8 responses and likely underestimated virus-specific expansions by missing private and CD4 specificities.

A case-control design nested within a healthcare worker cohort in London, UK, was used, with weekly nasopharyngeal swab PCR tests and blood sampling performed. Healthcare workers were enrolled in the week of the UK lockdown, from 23 to 31 March 2020, and were followed every week for up to roughly 15 weeks. The chain is made from TRBV7-6 and TRBJ1-3; 7 bases in the middle match TRBD1. The sequence was obtained from an adult who was a healthcare worker with PCR-confirmed SARS-CoV-2 infection or an uninfected control (not recorded which). Sequenced: whole blood. The CDR3 region: CASSYGTAGGNTIYF. The base sequence is TGTGCCAGCAGCTACGGGACAGCTGGCGGGAACACCATATATTTT. Reference TRBV7-6 and TRBJ1-3 genes cover what lies past the CDR3, so the full variable domain is GAGVSQSPRYKVTKRGQDVALRCDPISGHVSLYWYRQALGQGPEFLTYFNYEAQQDKSGLPNDRFSAERPEGSISTLTIQRTEQRDSAMYRCASSYGTAGGNTIYFGEGSWLTVV.